The present entry profiles one T cell receptor (beta chain) with its context. Its antigen is not identified. This CDR3 comprises 15 residues. Germline lookup yields CDR1 SGDLS and CDR2 YYNGEE. V shed 7 bases, J shed 0 bases, and the junction held 6 bases outside the gene matches. This sample stems from a study of post-analysis software for immune sequencing data. The overall study: Patients with relapsing-remitting, secondary progressive and progressive-relapsing multiple sclerosis courses were all represented.

The library was made from cDNA and included unique molecular identifiers. Between roughly 0.9 and 11 million T cells gave rise to some 450,000 cDNA molecules. TCRdb processed the PCR reads anew with MiXCR; each CDR3 protein has one entry. The sample records fewer than 900,000 distinct CDR3 sequences, around 46% being singletons. Study-wide results and caveats: Same-batch samples co-clustered strongly by F measure. Normalized Chao1 diversity was significantly reduced in patients versus controls. In patients, TRBV5-6, TRBV5-1 and TRBV20-1 belonged to five or six TRBV segments found more frequently than in controls.

The sequenced sample consisted of blood. This chain joins TRBV9 and TRBJ2-7, with TRBD1 identical over 11 bases. The TCR originated in a girl between 5 and 17 years old with multiple sclerosis. The CDR3 bases are TGTGCCAGCGGAACCGGGACAGGGGGCTCCTACGAGCAGTACTTC. Encoded protein: CASGTGTGGSYEQYF.